The next 25 T cell receptor beta chains were all read from a single sample in a study of blood T cell repertoires in COVID-19. Produced via immunoSEQ multiplex PCR; TCRdb's table is partial and in-frame only. Of around 280,000 clones listed, around 90% are singletons. Sequences were obtained from PBMCs or T cells enriched from blood (not recorded which). The receptors were sampled from a woman between 40 and 55 years old who had recovered from COVID-19.

This clone was detected only a few times. V gene TRBV6-2 or TRBV6-3 combines with J gene TRBJ2-2; D is unclear. The ends were cut back, 5 bases at V and 5 bases at J, with 9 bases in the middle. The CDR3 has 13 residues. Germline values: CDR1 MNHEY, CDR2 SVGEGT. CDR3 sequence reads: CASSPSSTGELFF. The CDR3 region has the DNA TGTGCCAGCAGTCCATCGAGTACCGGGGAGCTGTTTTTT.

This rearrangement joins TRBV4-1 to TRBJ1-2; 7 nucleotides agree with TRBD1. CDR1 and CDR2 (germline): MGHRA, YSYEKL. The V segment lost 4 bases and the J segment 3 bases; nucleotides outside the gene matches: 5. The CDR3 consists of 14 residues. CDR3 region: CASSRTGPYYGYTF. CDR3 nucleotides: TGCGCCAGCAGCCGGACAGGCCCTTACTATGGCTACACCTTC.

V usage is TRBV4-3 and J usage is TRBJ2-1; possibly TRBD2 for D (6 bases). V shed 3 bases and J shed 0 bases, with 15 bases lying between them. The CDR3 is 17 amino acids. The germline V gene encodes CDR1 LGHNA and CDR2 YSLEER. CDR3 protein: CASSQLLGGSSYNEQFF. Here the CDR3 DNA reads TGCGCCAGCAGCCAGCTCCTTGGAGGGAGCTCCTACAATGAGCAGTTCTTC.

This chain connects TRBV24-1 to TRBJ2-3; TRBD2 matches at 7 bases. Trimming took 2 bases from V and 5 from J; bases not matched to a gene: 9. The CDR3 is made up of 16 amino acids. CDR1 KGHDR and CDR2 SFDVKD come from the germline V gene. CDR3 loop: CATSDSPGGLGDTQYF. Written as DNA, the CDR3 is TGTGCCACCAGTGATTCGCCGGGAGGACTGGGAGATACGCAGTATTTT.

This clone was recorded only once. The genes are TRBV7-2 and TRBJ2-6; D is perhaps TRBD2 (7 bases). This CDR3 has 19 amino acids. Deletions cut 0 bases from V and 3 bases from J, with 18 bases between. CDR1 SGHTA and CDR2 FQGNSA come from the germline V gene. CDR3 in amino acids: CASSLAGGTSGSGANVLTF. The CDR3 DNA reads as TGTGCCAGCAGCTTAGCGGGGGGGACATCAGGCAGTGGGGCCAACGTCCTGACTTTC.

Many counts were recorded for this clone. The J gene is TRBJ2-1, the V gene TRBV5-1, with 9 bases identical to TRBD1. The V gene's germline CDR1 is SGHRS and CDR2 YFSETQ. V trimming: 0 bases; J trimming: 7 bases; junction bases outside the gene matches: 8. The CDR3 runs to 16 residues. CDR3 residues: CASSLAAGTGSNEQFF. In nucleotides, the CDR3 is TGCGCCAGCAGCTTGGCGGCCGGGACAGGGTCAAATGAGCAGTTCTTC.

The rearrangement links TRBV30 to TRBJ1-2, with 8 bases lining up with TRBD1. The V gene end was trimmed by 4 bases and the J gene end by 5 bases; junction bases not matched to a gene: 3. Germline values: CDR1 GTSNPN, CDR2 SVGIG (reference sequence). CDR3 length: 12 amino acids. CDR3 protein: CAWTGGWYGYTF. DNA of the CDR3: TGTGCCTGGACAGGGGGCTGGTATGGCTACACCTTC.

This rearrangement joins TRBV19 to TRBJ2-7; 8 positions agree with TRBD1. The V gene's germline CDR1 is LNHDA and CDR2 SQIVND (reference sequence). V gave up 6 bases and J gave up 5 bases; unmatched junction bases: 9. The CDR3 sequence is 14 residues long. The CDR3 DNA is TGTGCCAGTAGATACCGGGACAGGAACCACGAGCAGTACTTC. Translating gives CASRYRDRNHEQYF. The variable domain in full, with the rest retrieved from reference TRBV19 and TRBJ2-7, is DGGITQSPKYLFRKEGQNVTLSCEQNLNHDAMYWYRQDPGQGLRLIYYSQIVNDFQKGDIAEGYSVSREKKESFPLTVTSAQKNPTAFYLCASRYRDRNHEQYFGPGTRLTVT.

V gene TRBV2 combines with J gene TRBJ2-1; D may be TRBD2 (6 bases). This CDR3 spans 13 amino acids. V was shortened by 3 bases and J by 8 bases, with 11 bases between the two germline ends. The germline gives CDR1 SNHLY, CDR2 FYNNEI. DNA for the CDR3: TGTGCCAGCAGTGACGGAGGGATCGATGAGCAGTTCTTC. It is translated as CASSDGGIDEQFF.

This chain joins TRBV30 and TRBJ1-2, with D possibly being TRBD1 (5 bases). The CDR3 length is 14 residues. Trimming shortened V by 5 bases and J by 0 bases, and 13 bases separated the two germline ends. CDR1 is GTSNPN and CDR2 is SVGIG in the germline V gene (reference sequence). The CDR3 DNA sequence: TGTGCCTGGTTGGAGCGGGGCCCTAACTATGGCTACACCTTC. Amino acids: CAWLERGPNYGYTF.

The J gene is TRBJ2-3, the V gene TRBV11-3; 10 bases match TRBD2. Germline V lookup: CDR1 SGHNT, CDR2 YENEEA. This CDR3 is built from 17 residues. V trimming: 5 bases; J trimming: 2 bases; junction bases outside the gene matches: 10. CDR3 residues: CASSDRTSGANTDTQYF. CDR3 DNA sequence: TGTGCCAGCAGCGATCGGACTAGCGGAGCCAACACAGATACGCAGTATTTT.

The rearrangement uses TRBV7-6 and TRBJ2-1; D might be TRBD1 (5 bases). Germline CDR1 SGHVS, CDR2 FNYEAQ. Trimming took 4 bases from V and 5 from J, leaving 24 bases between them. The CDR3 is made up of 18 amino acids. The DNA for the CDR3 is TGTGCCAGCAGCTCCAGGGCCGCTCGAGTTCCGTACAACAATGAGCAGTTCTTC. Translation: CASSSRAARVPYNNEQFF.

This clone showed up just once. The chain carries TRBV18 and TRBJ2-2; 12 bases line up with TRBD2. Trimming at V came to 3 bases and at J to 5 bases, leaving 4 bases not matched to a gene. This CDR3 contains 16 residues. The germline gives CDR1 KGHSH, CDR2 LQKENI. The CDR3 sequence: CASSPPTSGRTGELFF. CDR3 nucleotides: TGTGCCAGCTCACCGCCTACTAGCGGGAGGACCGGGGAGCTGTTTTTT.

This clone was counted once. The V call is TRBV19, the J call TRBJ2-7, with TRBD2 matching 14 bases. With V trimmed by 5 bases and J by 7 bases, 7 bases remained unmatched. CDR1 LNHDA and CDR2 SQIVND come from the germline V gene (reference sequence). The CDR3 runs to 15 residues. The CDR3 loop reads CASSLTSGRAKEQYF. Here the CDR3 DNA reads TGTGCCAGTAGTTTGACTAGCGGGAGGGCCAAAGAGCAGTACTTC.

The J gene is TRBJ1-1, the V gene TRBV12-3 or TRBV12-4, with no clear D. The CDR3 is made up of 13 amino acids. V was cut by 3 bases and J by 5 bases, with 10 bases left in between. CDR3 bases: TGTGCCAGCAGTTTTCATGGGCCAACTGAAGCTTTCTTT. It codes for CASSFHGPTEAFF.

The chain carries TRBV6-1 and TRBJ2-7; 7 bases agree with TRBD1. The germline V gene encodes CDR1 MNHNS and CDR2 SASEGT. This CDR3 comprises 12 residues. The V and J ends lost 5 bases and 6 bases, in that order; junction bases with no gene match: 4. The DNA for the CDR3 is TGTGCCAGCAGTTCGAACAGGGGCGAGCAGTACTTC. Translating gives CASSSNRGEQYF.

The genes are TRBV3-1 (or the pseudogene TRBV3-2) and TRBJ2-5; 8 nucleotides match TRBD1. Trimming at V came to 5 bases and at J to 5 bases, leaving 7 bases not matched to a gene. Germline V CDR1 and CDR2: LGHDT, YNNKEL (reference sequence). The CDR3 extends over 14 amino acids. The CDR3: CASSAPGGLETQYF. CDR3 coding DNA: TGTGCCAGCAGCGCGCCAGGGGGCTTGGAGACCCAGTACTTC.

V usage is TRBV15 and J usage is TRBJ2-7; 7 bases fit TRBD1. The CDR3 is made up of 14 amino acids. Trimming removed 0 bases from V and 7 bases from J; junction bases left unmatched: 6. Germline V gene sequence: CDR1 LNHNV, CDR2 YYDKDF (reference sequence). The CDR3 DNA reads TGTGCCACCAGCAGAGATCTAACAGGGGATGAGCAGTACTTC. Translated, it gives CATSRDLTGDEQYF.

J is TRBJ1-1 and V is TRBV28, with D unresolved. CDR1 is MDHEN, CDR2 SYDVKM, per germline. V was shortened by 4 bases and J by 5 bases, with 14 bases between the two germline ends. The CDR3 runs to 14 residues. In DNA form, the CDR3 reads TGTGCCAGCAGTTACCCCAACGGGGTGACTGAAGCTTTCTTT. Translating gives CASSYPNGVTEAFF.

Written as DNA, the CDR3 is TGTGCCAGCAGTTACGGCCCAATTTACGAGCAGTACTTC. Translation gives CASSYGPIYEQYF. This chain uses TRBV6-2 or TRBV6-3 with TRBJ2-7; D is unresolved. Deletions cut 2 bases from V and 4 bases from J, with 9 bases between. Germline V gives CDR1 MNHEY, CDR2 SVGEGT. The CDR3 is 13 amino acids.

The gene calls are TRBV19 and TRBJ1-2, with unresolved D. The CDR3 has 15 amino acids. Germline lookup yields CDR1 LNHDA and CDR2 SQIVND (reference sequence). The V gene lost 0 bases and the J gene lost 2 bases, with 10 bases spanning the gap. Written as DNA, the CDR3 is TGTGCCAGTAGTATAGACTTACAACCAAACTATGGCTACACCTTC. This encodes CASSIDLQPNYGYTF.

The rearrangement links TRBV20-1 to TRBJ2-3; possibly TRBD2 for D (6 bases). The CDR3 has 17 residues. Trimming stripped 3 bases from V and 2 bases from J, with 21 bases between. Germline V lookup: CDR1 DFQATT, CDR2 SNEGSKA (reference sequence). CDR3 amino acids: CSASPLRRDDLTDTQYF. The CDR3 bases are TGCAGTGCTAGTCCCCTCCGGCGGGACGATCTCACAGATACGCAGTATTTT.

Turning to this clone: One junction end does not reproduce the germline sequence, and a read error may be involved. J is TRBJ2-3 and V is TRBV28, with TRBD1 identical over 10 bases. The CDR3 sequence is 15 residues long. Looked up from germline, CDR1 is MDHEN and CDR2 is SYDVKM. The CDR3 nucleotides are TGTGCCAGCAGTTTTGGGGGGACAGGGGATTTAATTGATAATTTT. Translating it yields CASSFGGTGDLIDNF.

The rearrangement uses TRBV6-2 or TRBV6-3 and TRBJ1-2, with D possibly being TRBD1 (5 bases). This CDR3 has 13 amino acids. The germline CDR1 and CDR2 sequences are MNHEY and SVGEGT. Trimming removed 5 bases from V and 1 base from J, with 8 bases in between. The CDR3 DNA is TGTGCCAGCAGTGGACAAAATAACTATGGCTACACCTTC. This sequence encodes CASSGQNNYGYTF.

The chain links TRBV4-3 to TRBJ2-5; 9 bases are a match to TRBD2. The V segment lost 4 bases and the J segment 4 bases; nucleotides outside the gene matches: 7. Germline assignment: CDR1 LGHNA and CDR2 YSLEER. The CDR3 totals 15 residues. CDR3 DNA: TGCGCCAGCAGCCCCCGGGCGGGAGGGGGAGAGACCCAGTACTTC. Translated: CASSPRAGGGETQYF.